The clone carrying this T cell receptor beta chain was counted many times. No antigen is known for it. The sample is drawn from a study of T cells in Graves' hyperthyroidism and ophthalmopathy. Findings of the study overall: Most thyroid clonotypes expanded above 0.001 were also detected in blood.

Amplified regions were TCR beta CDR3 sequences from RNA transcripts. The HTBI primer set drove a first-round RT-PCR of the TCR CDR3. TCRdb reanalysed the multiplex PCR reads using MiXCR and keeps one entry per CDR3 protein. This table has some 340,000 distinct CDR3 sequences, around 15% appearing once. V lost 7 bases and J lost 0; bases outside the gene matches: 7. This CDR3 is 15 amino acids long. The germline V gene encodes CDR1 SGHDN and CDR2 FVKESK. The chain couples TRBV14 to TRBJ2-3; 7 bases line up with TRBD2. The TCR was taken from a woman aged 40 to 55 with Graves' ophthalmopathy. The sample consisted of blood. The CDR3 here is CASTLGGWSTDTQYF. The CDR3 coding sequence is TGTGCCAGCACACTCGGGGGGTGGAGCACAGATACGCAGTATTTT.